This T cell receptor (beta chain) was captured by sequencing in a study of patients and donors after allogeneic stem cell transplantation. The CDR3 contains 14 residues. CDR1 is MNHNS, CDR2 SASEGT, per germline. The ends were cut back, 2 bases at V and 7 bases at J, with 9 bases in the middle. TCRdb redid the calling of the RT-PCR reads with MiXCR, one entry per CDR3 protein. Among some 880,000 distinct CDR3 sequences listed, roughly 18% were seen once. This clonotype was counted a few times. The sample was blood, either unsorted or a sorted T cell fraction (not recorded which). The genes are TRBV6-1 and TRBJ1-6; D call uncertain. The TCR sequence derives from a human donor who was either an allogeneic HSCT recipient or a stem cell or donor lymphocyte infusion donor (not recorded which). It is not recorded whose cells these are; they may come from a transplant donor. This CDR3 is CASSESSWNSPLHF. In nucleotides, the CDR3 is TGTGCCAGCAGTGAAAGCTCCTGGAATTCACCCCTCCACTTT.